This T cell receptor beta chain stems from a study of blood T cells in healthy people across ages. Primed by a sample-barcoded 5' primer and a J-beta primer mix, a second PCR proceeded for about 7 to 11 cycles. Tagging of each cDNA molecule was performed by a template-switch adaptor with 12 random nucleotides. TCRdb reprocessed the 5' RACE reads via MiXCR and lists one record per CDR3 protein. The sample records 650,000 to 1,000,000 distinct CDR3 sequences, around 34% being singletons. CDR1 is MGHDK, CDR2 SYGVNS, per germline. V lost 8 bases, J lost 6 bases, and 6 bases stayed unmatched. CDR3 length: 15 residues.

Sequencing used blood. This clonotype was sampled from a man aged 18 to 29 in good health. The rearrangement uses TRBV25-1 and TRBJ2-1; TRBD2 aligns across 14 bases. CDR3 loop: CASRLAGGQGNEQFF. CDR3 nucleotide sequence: TGTGCCAGCCGACTAGCGGGGGGGCAGGGCAATGAGCAGTTCTTC.